This T cell receptor (beta chain) was recorded in a study of naive CD8 T cells in extremely preterm neonates. Produced via immunoSEQ multiplex PCR; TCRdb's table is partial and in-frame only. The table lists several thousand clones, approximately 90% of them singletons. Without labor or membrane rupture, elective cesareans at roughly 37-41 weeks supplied term cord blood. In germline, CDR1 is SNHLY, CDR2 FYNNEI. V lost 3 bases, J lost 0 bases, and 4 bases stayed unmatched. The CDR3 is made up of 17 amino acids. Sequencing was carried out using naive CD8+ T cells from cord blood. The TCR comes from a newborn in good health. The chain combines TRBV2 with TRBJ1-4; 10 bases are a match to TRBD1. Written as DNA, the CDR3 is TGTGCCAGCAGTGATAGGGACAGGGGAGCAACTAATGAAAAACTGTTTTTT. Its translation is CASSDRDRGATNEKLFF.